A selection of T cell receptor beta chains follows, all from one sample in a study of blood T cell repertoires in COVID-19. The data were produced by immunoSEQ multiplex PCR, yet TCRdb's version contains in-frame clones alone and is incomplete. The sample has approximately 280,000 clones, 85% seen once. Input material: peripheral blood. The receptors were gathered from a man aged 50 to 59 with active or convalescent COVID-19. Both conserved end residues are trimmed from each CDR3. Size tells how often a clone was seen (once, few, many) or the class of an expanded clone, and some rows leave it out.

v_gene,j_gene,abundance,CDR3aa
TRBV30,TRBJ2-7,NA,AWSPGRDYEQY
TRBV6-5,TRBJ2-1,NA,ASSPGVGSYNEQF
TRBV5-4,TRBJ1-1,few,ASSLQGGTEAF
TRBV4-1,TRBJ2-7,many,ASSLDRGYEQY
TRBV19,TRBJ1-3,few,ASSISPGQFSGNTIY
TRBV3-1/TRBV3-2,TRBJ2-3,once,ASSVGSLGADTQY
TRBV5-4,TRBJ2-1,NA,ASSLGTGANYNEQF
TRBV2,TRBJ2-1,NA,ASSVDGQGAYGHEQF
TRBV29-1,TRBJ2-3,NA,SVGPSGRGNTQY
TRBV15,TRBJ2-7,few,ATSGSTTYEQY
TRBV7-9,TRBJ2-1,NA,ASSSTPGLAGANEQF
TRBV25-1,TRBJ2-7,few,ASSVTGGYGQY
TRBV9,TRBJ2-1,NA,ASSVDALTGYNEQF
TRBV28,TRBJ2-7,few,ASSPGAPLKQY
TRBV7-9,TRBJ1-1,few,ASSLNRELTEAF
TRBV10-3,TRBJ2-3,once,AISESGKGGQTDTQY
TRBV10-1,TRBJ1-3,NA,ANPLRLPRGNTIY
TRBV6-6,TRBJ1-4,NA,ASSYGSGGRGRKLF
TRBV2,TRBJ2-3,NA,ASSEEGTSTDTQY
TRBV6-6,TRBJ1-5,NA,ASSPGNQPQH
TRBV30,TRBJ2-1,NA,AWYTPGLVYNEQF
TRBV12-3/TRBV12-4,TRBJ1-1,NA,ASSYQGNTEAF
TRBV5-6,TRBJ1-5,NA,ASSLGGGQPQH
TRBV7-8,TRBJ2-2,few,ASSFTGSGELF
TRBV5-1,TRBJ1-2,NA,ASSSKSLGYGYT
TRBV3-1/TRBV3-2,TRBJ2-5,NA,ASSQDRGGAQY
TRBV29-1,TRBJ1-1,NA,SVVVRTEAF
TRBV6-2/TRBV6-3,TRBJ2-2,NA,ASSSYPSSGETGELF
TRBV3-1/TRBV3-2,TRBJ1-6,NA,ASSQKGAGSSPLH
TRBV4-1,TRBJ2-5,NA,ASSQDPTGGTQY
TRBV6-2/TRBV6-3,TRBJ1-4,NA,ASSYRATNEKLF
TRBV28,TRBJ1-2,NA,ASSGGPGQTNYGYT
TRBV6-5,TRBJ2-2,NA,ASTGNTGELF
TRBV6-5,TRBJ1-1,NA,ASDPGVTLTEAF
TRBV19,TRBJ1-5,NA,ASGSNQPQH
TRBV7-3,TRBJ2-2,NA,ASSLSGANTGELF
TRBV9,TRBJ2-3,NA,ASSVGGSVLADTQY
TRBV14,TRBJ2-2,NA,ASSQTGGITGELF
TRBV19,TRBJ2-1,once,ASSIEGLAGVLEQF